The 24 T cell receptor beta chains presented below share a single source sample, sequenced in a study of post-analysis software for immune sequencing data. Whole-study findings and limits: Higher frequency in patients than in controls was seen for roughly five TRBV segments, with TRBV5-6, TRBV5-1 and TRBV20-1 among them.

These receptors lack a known antigen. Libraries were made from TCR beta cDNA, and they carried unique molecular identifiers. One entry per CDR3 protein, called by TCRdb with MiXCR from the PCR reads. This repertoire shows about 430,000 distinct CDR3 sequences, approximately 39% found once; its top ten account for under 9%. What was sequenced was blood. The source of these receptors is a girl aged 2-10 years with multiple sclerosis.

The rearrangement joins TRBV5-6 to TRBJ2-5; 8 bases are a match to TRBD2. This CDR3 spans 19 amino acids. Germline CDR1 SGHDT, CDR2 YYEEEE. Trimming at V came to 2 bases and at J to 3 bases, leaving 18 bases not matched to a gene. The CDR3 region has the DNA TGTGCCAGCAGCTTAGTGAAAGGGACTAGTGGGCCCCACGAAGAGACCCAGTACTTC. Its translation: CASSLVKGTSGPHEETQYF.

This clonotype was seen only once. The chain carries TRBV7-8 and TRBJ1-1, with D perhaps TRBD1 (6 bases). CDR1 and CDR2 from the germline V gene are SGHVS and FQNEAQ. The CDR3 loop spans 14 amino acids. The germline V and J ends were trimmed by 5 bases and 4 bases, with 14 bases remaining between them. The CDR3 nucleotides are TGTGCCAGCAGCCCAACAGGGAGATCCACTGAAGCTTTCTTT. Protein product: CASSPTGRSTEAFF.

The rearrangement links TRBV7-8 to TRBJ1-1; no clear D gene. Germline loops: CDR1 SGHVS, CDR2 FQNEAQ. The CDR3 length is 12 residues. The ends were cut back, 1 base at V and 4 bases at J, with 4 bases in the middle. The chain's CDR3 is CASSLEPTEAFF. The CDR3 nucleotides are TGTGCCAGCAGCTTAGAACCCACTGAAGCTTTCTTT.

J is TRBJ2-7 and V is TRBV12-3 or TRBV12-4; 9 bases agree with TRBD1. V lost 3 bases, J lost 3 bases, and 3 bases stayed unmatched. The length of the CDR3 is 14 residues. CDR3 region: CASSLDRGDYEQYF. DNA of the CDR3: TGTGCCAGCAGTTTGGACAGGGGAGACTACGAGCAGTACTTC.

This clonotype was detected a few times. The CDR3 nucleotides are TGTGCCAGCAGCCCAGTTCCTCAGGAGCAGTACTTC. Its protein product is CASSPVPQEQYF. The genes are TRBV12-3 or TRBV12-4 and TRBJ2-5; D is unresolved. V was cut by 6 bases and J by 11 bases, with 16 bases left in between. The CDR3 totals 12 residues.

The J gene is TRBJ2-2, the V gene TRBV5-1, with D uncertain. CDR3 length: 16 residues. V lost 1 base and J 4 bases, leaving 14 bases between the germline ends. Germline assignment: CDR1 SGHRS and CDR2 YFSETQ. The CDR3: CASSLIHQDGTGELFF. In DNA, the CDR3 is TGCGCCAGCAGCTTGATCCACCAGGATGGCACCGGGGAGCTGTTTTTT.

This clonotype occurred a few times. At one end the junction does not follow the germline gene, possibly because of a read error. This sequence joins TRBV7-7 and TRBJ2-1; D remains unclear. The CDR3 totals 14 residues. Germline-derived CDR1 and CDR2 are SSHAT and FNYEAQ (reference sequence). The CDR3 DNA reads TGTGCTAGCAGCTTAGGGCTCCACCTTGGGGAGCAGTTCTTC. This gives the protein CASSLGLHLGEQFF. Filled out from reference TRBV7-7 and TRBJ2-1, the complete variable domain reads GAGVSQSPRYKVTKRGQDVTLRCDPISSHATLYWYQQALGQGPEFLTYFNYEAQPDKSGLPSDRFSAERPEGSISTLTIQRTEQRDSAMYRCASSLGLHLGEQFFGPGTRLTVL.

The V call is TRBV27, the J call TRBJ1-1, with TRBD1 as a possible D gene (5 bases). Germline values: CDR1 MNHEY, CDR2 SMNVEV (reference sequence). V was pared by 3 bases and J by 6 bases, with 11 bases between. This CDR3 comprises 13 residues. The CDR3 sequence is CASSFQGGSEAFF. The CDR3 region has the DNA TGTGCCAGCAGTTTTCAGGGCGGGTCTGAAGCTTTCTTT.

J is TRBJ1-1 and V is TRBV7-2, with D possibly being TRBD1 (5 bases). The CDR3 runs to 14 residues. Trimming left V 1 base short and J 6 bases short, with 12 bases between. Germline CDR1 SGHTA, CDR2 FQGNSA. The chain's CDR3 is CASSLVSGGSEAFF. DNA for the CDR3: TGTGCCAGCAGCTTAGTGTCGGGGGGATCTGAAGCTTTCTTT. Based on the CDR3 plus reference TRBV7-2 and TRBJ1-1, the full variable domain is GAGVSQSPSNKVTEKGKDVELRCDPISGHTALYWYRQSLGQGLEFLIYFQGNSAPDKSGLPSDRFSAERTGGSVSTLTIQRTQQEDSAVYLCASSLVSGGSEAFFGQGTRLTVV.

V usage is TRBV29-1 and J usage is TRBJ2-7; D possibly corresponds to TRBD2 (5 bases). V dropped 2 bases and J dropped 2 bases, with 16 bases sitting between them. CDR1 and CDR2 from the germline V gene are SQVTM and ANQGSEA. CDR3 length: 15 amino acids. CDR3 in DNA: TGCAGCGTTGAAATCAGAGGGCGATCAACCTACGAGCAGTACTTC. This encodes CSVEIRGRSTYEQYF.

This chain connects TRBV7-9 to TRBJ2-5, with 9 nucleotides matching TRBD2. Germline-derived CDR1 and CDR2 are SEHNR and FQNEAQ (reference sequence). V shed 1 base, J shed 3 bases, and the junction held 9 bases outside the gene matches. The CDR3 runs to 17 residues. The CDR3 reads CASSLGSLAGPEETQYF. The CDR3 DNA follows: TGTGCCAGCAGCTTAGGATCGCTAGCGGGACCCGAAGAGACCCAGTACTTC.

V is TRBV28 and J is TRBJ2-1; D unclear. This CDR3 is 15 amino acids long. V was trimmed by 2 bases and J by 2 bases, leaving 10 bases between them. CDR1 and CDR2 (germline): MDHEN, SYDVKM. The CDR3 bases are TGTGCCAGCAGTTTAAGGGAAGGGCCCTACAATGAGCAGTTCTTC. This codes for CASSLREGPYNEQFF. Full variable domain (missing parts from reference TRBV28 and TRBJ2-1): DVKVTQSSRYLVKRTGEKVFLECVQDMDHENMFWYRQDPGLGLRLIYFSYDVKMKEKGDIPEGYSVSREKKERFSLILESASTNQTSMYLCASSLREGPYNEQFFGPGTRLTVL.

Only a few counts were recorded for this clonotype. This sequence joins TRBV5-1 and TRBJ2-5; 7 bases are shared with TRBD1. From germline, CDR1 is SGHRS and CDR2 YFSETQ. CDR3 size: 13 residues. The V and J ends lost 4 bases and 5 bases, in that order; junction bases with no gene match: 5. Here the CDR3 reads CASSVRGYETQYF. In DNA form, the CDR3 reads TGCGCCAGCAGCGTCAGGGGGTATGAGACCCAGTACTTC. Supplemented by reference TRBV5-1 and TRBJ2-5, the full variable domain reads KAGVTQTPRYLIKTRGQQVTLSCSPISGHRSVSWYQQTPGQGLQFLFEYFSETQRNKGNFPGRFSGRQFSNSRSEMNVSTLELGDSALYLCASSVRGYETQYFGPGTRLLVL.

This clonotype was seen ten or more times. The chain employs TRBV7-3 and TRBJ2-2, with TRBD2 identical over 10 bases. V shed 6 bases, J shed 2 bases, and the junction held 6 bases outside the gene matches. Per the germline V gene, CDR1 is SGHTA and CDR2 is FQGTGA. The CDR3 contains 16 residues. CDR3: CASSRLAGDNTGELFF. The CDR3 nucleotides read TGTGCCAGCAGTCGCCTAGCGGGAGATAACACCGGGGAGCTGTTTTTT.

Only a few counts were recorded for this clonotype. This chain links TRBV5-1 with TRBJ1-5; 7 nucleotides align to TRBD1. Germline V gene data show CDR1 as SGHRS and CDR2 as YFSETQ. There are 15 residues in the CDR3. The trim removed 4 bases at V and 4 bases at J, leaving 8 bases unmatched. CDR3 loop: CASSPEGARNQPQHF. The CDR3 coding sequence is TGCGCCAGCAGCCCCGAGGGGGCCCGGAATCAGCCCCAGCATTTT.

This sequence joins TRBV29-1 and TRBJ1-2; 7 bases map to TRBD1. Germline trimming cut 0 bases from V and 4 bases from J; bases unmatched to any gene: 5. The germline V gene encodes CDR1 SQVTM and CDR2 ANQGSEA. The CDR3 is 14 residues long. CDR3 nucleotide sequence: TGCAGCGTTGAAGATCGGAGGGGGCTCTATGGCTACACCTTC. Protein product: CSVEDRRGLYGYTF.

The chain employs TRBV10-3 and TRBJ1-1; D is unclear. The CDR3 is 14 amino acids. Per germline, CDR1 ENHRY and CDR2 SYGVKD. V shed 6 bases and J shed 1 base, with 12 bases lying between them. The CDR3 loop reads CAIRWEYQNTEAFF. The CDR3 nucleotides are TGTGCCATCAGATGGGAGTATCAGAACACTGAAGCTTTCTTT.

This clonotype was found a few times. The rearrangement links TRBV6-5 to TRBJ2-5, with TRBD1 identical over 8 bases. The ends lost 0 bases at V and 4 bases at J; junction bases unmatched: 7. Germline values: CDR1 MNHEY, CDR2 SVGAGI. The CDR3 has 16 amino acids. CDR3 nucleotides: TGTGCCAGCAGTTACTCCCCCGGACAGGGAAGAGAGACCCAGTACTTC. Protein sequence: CASSYSPGQGRETQYF.

The genes are TRBV28 and TRBJ1-1, with 10 bases fitting TRBD1. CDR3 size: 16 residues. J was trimmed by 8 bases and V by 6 bases; bases with no gene match: 15. Per germline, CDR1 MDHEN and CDR2 SYDVKM. CDR3 nucleotides: TGTGCCAGCAGCCCCCCGGGACAGGGGTTTTCCGTAGAAGCTTTCTTT. It encodes CASSPPGQGFSVEAFF.

V gene TRBV29-1 combines with J gene TRBJ2-5, with 7 bases fitting TRBD1. The assigned J gene may be wrong: the sequence end matches TRBJ2-7 better. CDR1 is SQVTM and CDR2 is ANQGSEA in the germline V gene. This CDR3 region has 12 residues. In DNA form, the CDR3 reads TGCAGCGTTCCGGGACAGAACTACGAGCAGTACTTC. This encodes CSVPGQNYEQYF.

This clonotype was observed a few times. V and J are TRBV7-9 and TRBJ1-2, with a tentative D call TRBD1 (6 bases). Germline V gives CDR1 SEHNR, CDR2 FQNEAQ (reference sequence). The CDR3 spans 13 residues. The V end lost 3 bases, the J end lost 6 bases, and 11 bases lay between the germline ends. This CDR3 reads CASSFYRANGYTF. The DNA for the CDR3 is TGTGCCAGCAGCTTTTACAGGGCCAATGGCTACACCTTC.

The chain has TRBV4-3 and TRBJ1-1, with D uncertain. Germline V gene lookup returns CDR1 LGHNA and CDR2 YSLEER. This CDR3 has 14 amino acids. Trimming pared 4 bases from V and 3 bases from J, leaving 12 bases between. This CDR3 is CASSLVGRDTEAFF. The CDR3 DNA is TGCGCCAGCAGCCTAGTCGGGCGGGACACTGAAGCTTTCTTT.

This clonotype was seen once. The chain has TRBV5-8 and TRBJ2-1; D not certain. CDR1 and CDR2 (germline): SGHTS, YDEGEE. V shed 2 bases and J shed 9 bases, with 12 bases lying between them. The CDR3 spans 13 residues. CDR3 in DNA: TGTGCCAGCAGCTTCCTAGGCCCAGTTGAGCAGTTCTTC. This sequence encodes CASSFLGPVEQFF.

This clonotype came up a few times. The chain uses TRBV7-3 and TRBJ1-2, with 8 bases identical to TRBD1. The CDR3 runs 15 residues. Germline CDR1 and CDR2: SGHTA and FQGTGA. J lost 7 bases, V lost 5 bases, and 12 bases had no gene match. The CDR3 sequence: CASSQYFTTGAGYTF. As DNA, the CDR3 is TGTGCCAGCAGCCAATACTTCACGACAGGGGCTGGCTACACCTTC.